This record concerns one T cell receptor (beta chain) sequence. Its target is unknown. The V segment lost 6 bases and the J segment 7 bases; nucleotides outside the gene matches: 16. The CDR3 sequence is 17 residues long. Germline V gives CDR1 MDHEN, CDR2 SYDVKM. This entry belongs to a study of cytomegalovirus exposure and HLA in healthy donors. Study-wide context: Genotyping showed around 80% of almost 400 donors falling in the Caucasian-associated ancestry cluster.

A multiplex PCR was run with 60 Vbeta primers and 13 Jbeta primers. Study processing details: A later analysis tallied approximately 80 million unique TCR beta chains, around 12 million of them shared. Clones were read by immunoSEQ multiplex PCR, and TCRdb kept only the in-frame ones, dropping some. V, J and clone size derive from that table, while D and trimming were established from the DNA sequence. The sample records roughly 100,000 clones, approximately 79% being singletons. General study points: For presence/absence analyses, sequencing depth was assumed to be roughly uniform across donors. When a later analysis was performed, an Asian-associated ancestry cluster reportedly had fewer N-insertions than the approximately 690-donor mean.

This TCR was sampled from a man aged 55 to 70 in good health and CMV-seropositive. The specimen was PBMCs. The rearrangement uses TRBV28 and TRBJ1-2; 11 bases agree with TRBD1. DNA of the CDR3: TGTGCCAGCAGCCTACACCTTTCCGGGACAGGGGGAGGTGGCTACACCTTC. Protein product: CASSLHLSGTGGGGYTF.